This record looks at one TCR beta chain sequence and its context. This sample stems from a study of blood T cell repertoires in COVID-19. As for the study in general: Material from acute and convalescent COVID-19 was sourced from the United States, Italy and Spain. The analysed material was cDNA or gDNA that came from T cells, B-cell-depleted T cells, or PBMCs.

The assay was immunoSEQ multiplex PCR, and TCRdb's table has in-frame clones only and misses some. The repertoire holds 540,000 or so clones, less than 90% seen once, with roughly 8% in the top ten. This clonotype was obtained from a woman between 50 and 59 years old with COVID-19, enrolled during active disease. Sequencing was carried out using peripheral blood.

The CDR3 sequence: CASSRTSGGVRQVGDTQYF. The DNA of the CDR3 is TGTGCCAGTAGTCGGACTAGCGGGGGGGTCAGACAGGTGGGAGATACGCAGTATTTT. This chain joins TRBV19 and TRBJ2-3, with 15 bases aligning to TRBD2. Germline loops: CDR1 LNHDA, CDR2 SQIVND (reference sequence). The ends lost 5 bases at V and 5 bases at J; junction bases unmatched: 14. CDR3 length: 19 residues.